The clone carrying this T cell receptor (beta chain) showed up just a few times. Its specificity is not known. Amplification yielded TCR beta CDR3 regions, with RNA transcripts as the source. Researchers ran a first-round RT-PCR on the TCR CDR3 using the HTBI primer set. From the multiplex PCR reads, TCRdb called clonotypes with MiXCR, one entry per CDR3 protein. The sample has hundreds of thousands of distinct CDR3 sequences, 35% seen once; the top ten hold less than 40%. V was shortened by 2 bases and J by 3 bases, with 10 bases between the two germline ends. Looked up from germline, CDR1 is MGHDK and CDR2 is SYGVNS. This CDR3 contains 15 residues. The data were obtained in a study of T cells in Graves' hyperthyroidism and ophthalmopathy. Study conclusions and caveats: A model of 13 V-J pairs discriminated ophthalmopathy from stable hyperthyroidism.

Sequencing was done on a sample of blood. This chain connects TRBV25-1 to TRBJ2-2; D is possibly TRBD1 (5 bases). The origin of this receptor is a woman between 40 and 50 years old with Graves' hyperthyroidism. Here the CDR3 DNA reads TGTGCCAGCAGTGAAGCCAGGGTCGACACCGGGGAGCTGTTTTTT. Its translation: CASSEARVDTGELFF.